This TCR beta chain was sequenced in a study of cytomegalovirus exposure and HLA in healthy donors. Whole-study findings and limits: TCR clusters originating in the first cohort tended to co-occur in the 120 validation repertoires, according to a later analysis. Associated with cytomegalovirus, according to the listing, were some 150 TCR beta chains. There were some public TCRs occurring in many donors, but most TCR sequences were rare.

TCRdb keeps only in-frame clones here, not all; method: immunoSEQ multiplex PCR. The data show around 300,000 clones, roughly 86% seen once. Concerning this clone itself: Antigen specificity is unknown.

CDR1 is KGHSH, CDR2 LQKENI, per germline. The CDR3 is 13 amino acids. The V segment lost 5 bases and the J segment 3 bases; nucleotides outside the gene matches: 2. The receptor was derived from a man aged 30 to 45 in good health and CMV-seronegative. Sequencing was performed on PBMCs. V gene TRBV18 combines with J gene TRBJ2-7; 9 bases line up with TRBD1. The CDR3 region is CASSMTGGYEQYF. CDR3 sequence (DNA): TGTGCCAGCTCAATGACAGGGGGCTACGAGCAGTACTTC.